Sequencing of this TCR beta chain was carried out in a study of blood T cell repertoires in COVID-19. Study summary: T cells, B-cell-depleted T cells, or PBMCs provided the cDNA or gDNA that served as material.

Per the original data handling: Quantification of nucleated cells was approximated via reference gene primer amplification. The method was immunoSEQ multiplex PCR; TCRdb's version includes in-frame clones alone and lacks a portion of them. V and J calls and clone size are those listed in that table; D and trimming were worked out from the DNA. The sample carries 250,000 to 300,000 clones, roughly 86% recorded once. The CDR3 runs to 16 residues. CDR1 SEHNR and CDR2 FQNEAQ come from the germline V gene (reference sequence). V lost 5 bases, J lost 3 bases, and 5 bases stayed unmatched. Sequenced: peripheral blood. The TCR originated in a young woman with acute or convalescent COVID-19. The genes are TRBV7-9 and TRBJ2-3; 13 positions agree with TRBD2. The CDR3 region has the DNA TGTGCCAGCAGCGGCGGACTAGCGGGAGTAACAGATACGCAGTATTTT. Translated, it gives CASSGGLAGVTDTQYF.